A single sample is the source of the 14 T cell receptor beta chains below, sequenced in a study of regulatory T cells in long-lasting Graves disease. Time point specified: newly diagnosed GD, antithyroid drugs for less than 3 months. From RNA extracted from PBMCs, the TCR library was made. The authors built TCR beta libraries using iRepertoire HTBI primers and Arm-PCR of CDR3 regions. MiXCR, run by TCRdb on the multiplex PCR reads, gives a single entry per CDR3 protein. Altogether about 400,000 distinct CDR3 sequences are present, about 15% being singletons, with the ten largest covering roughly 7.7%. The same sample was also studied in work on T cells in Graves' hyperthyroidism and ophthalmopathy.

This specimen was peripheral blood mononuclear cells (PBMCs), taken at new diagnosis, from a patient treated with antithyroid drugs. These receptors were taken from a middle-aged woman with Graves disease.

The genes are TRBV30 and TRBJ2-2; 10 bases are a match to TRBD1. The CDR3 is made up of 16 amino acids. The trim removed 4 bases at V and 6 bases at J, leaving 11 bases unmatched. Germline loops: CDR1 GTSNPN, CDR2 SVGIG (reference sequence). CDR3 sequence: CAWNHGQGDLSGELFF. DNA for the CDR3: TGTGCCTGGAATCACGGACAGGGGGATTTGTCCGGGGAGCTGTTTTTT.

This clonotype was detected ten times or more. The CDR3 nucleotides are TGTGCCAGCACCTCTATAGCGGGAGTTTACGAGCAGTACTTC. Translated, it gives CASTSIAGVYEQYF. The chain links TRBV7-9 to TRBJ2-7; TRBD2 matches at 9 bases. The junction had 8 bases not matched to a gene; V was cut back by 7 bases and J by 4 bases. Germline assignment: CDR1 SEHNR and CDR2 FQNEAQ (reference sequence). This CDR3 is 14 amino acids long.

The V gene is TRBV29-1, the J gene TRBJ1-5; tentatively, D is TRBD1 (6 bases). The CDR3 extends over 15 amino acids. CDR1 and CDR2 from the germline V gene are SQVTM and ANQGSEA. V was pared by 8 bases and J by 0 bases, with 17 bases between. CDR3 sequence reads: CSYQGGGYSNQPQHF. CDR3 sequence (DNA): TGCAGCTATCAGGGAGGGGGATATAGCAATCAGCCCCAGCATTTT.

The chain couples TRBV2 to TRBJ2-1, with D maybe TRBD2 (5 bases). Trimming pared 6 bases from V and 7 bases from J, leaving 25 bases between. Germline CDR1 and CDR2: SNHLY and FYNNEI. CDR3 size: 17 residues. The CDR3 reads CASSREQLVRFRNEQFF. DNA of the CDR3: TGTGCCAGCAGCCGCGAACAACTAGTACGATTTAGAAATGAGCAGTTCTTC.

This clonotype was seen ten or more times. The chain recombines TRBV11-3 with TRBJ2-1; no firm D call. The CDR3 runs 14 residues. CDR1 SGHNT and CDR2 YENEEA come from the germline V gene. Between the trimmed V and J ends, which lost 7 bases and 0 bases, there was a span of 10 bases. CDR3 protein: CASKERNSYNEQFF. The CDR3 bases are TGTGCCAGCAAGGAGCGAAACTCCTACAATGAGCAGTTCTTC.

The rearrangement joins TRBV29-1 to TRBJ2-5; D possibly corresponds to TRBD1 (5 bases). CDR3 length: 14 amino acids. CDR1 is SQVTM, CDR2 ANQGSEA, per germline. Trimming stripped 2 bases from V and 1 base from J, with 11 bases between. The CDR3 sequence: CSVELGQTQETQYF. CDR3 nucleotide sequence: TGCAGCGTTGAATTGGGGCAGACCCAAGAGACCCAGTACTTC.

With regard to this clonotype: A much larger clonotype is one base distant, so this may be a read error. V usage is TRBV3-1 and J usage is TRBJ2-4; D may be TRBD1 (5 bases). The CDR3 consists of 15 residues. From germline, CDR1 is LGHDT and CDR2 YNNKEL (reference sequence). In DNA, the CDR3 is TGTGCCGGCAGCCAAGTCCGACAGCTCAAAAACATTCAGTACTTC. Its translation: CAGSQVRQLKNIQYF.

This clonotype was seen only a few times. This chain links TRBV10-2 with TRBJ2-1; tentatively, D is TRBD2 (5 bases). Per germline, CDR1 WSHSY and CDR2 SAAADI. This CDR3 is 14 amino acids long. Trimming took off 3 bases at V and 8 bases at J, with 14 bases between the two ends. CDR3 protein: CASSDWLAPDEQFF. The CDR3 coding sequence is TGCGCCAGCAGTGATTGGCTAGCCCCTGATGAGCAGTTCTTC.

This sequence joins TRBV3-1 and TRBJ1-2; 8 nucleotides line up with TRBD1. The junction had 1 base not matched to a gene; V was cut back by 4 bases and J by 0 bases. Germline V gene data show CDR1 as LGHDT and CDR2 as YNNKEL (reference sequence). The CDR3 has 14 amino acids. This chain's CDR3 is CASSRTGPNYGYTF. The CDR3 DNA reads TGTGCCAGCAGCCGGACAGGGCCTAACTATGGCTACACCTTC.

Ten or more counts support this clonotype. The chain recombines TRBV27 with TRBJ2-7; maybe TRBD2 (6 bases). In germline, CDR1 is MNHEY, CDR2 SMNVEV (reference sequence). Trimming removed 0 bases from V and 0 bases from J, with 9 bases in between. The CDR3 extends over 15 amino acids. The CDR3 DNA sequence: TGTGCCAGCAGTTTATCTAGCGGAGGCTCCTACGAGCAGTACTTC. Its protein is CASSLSSGGSYEQYF.

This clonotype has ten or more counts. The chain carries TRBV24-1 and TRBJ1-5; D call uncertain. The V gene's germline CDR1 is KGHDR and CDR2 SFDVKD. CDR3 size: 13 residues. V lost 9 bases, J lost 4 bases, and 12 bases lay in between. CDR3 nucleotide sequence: TGTGCCACCGCCCCGAGCAATAATCAGCCCCAGCATTTT. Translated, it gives CATAPSNNQPQHF.

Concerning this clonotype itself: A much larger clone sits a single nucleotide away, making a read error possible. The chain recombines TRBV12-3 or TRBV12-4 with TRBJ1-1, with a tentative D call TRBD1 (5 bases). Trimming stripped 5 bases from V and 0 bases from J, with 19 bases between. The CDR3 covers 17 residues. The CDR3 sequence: CASSELWGDPMNTEAFF. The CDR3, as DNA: TGTGCCAGCAGTGAGCTTTGGGGGGACCCCATGAACACTGAAGCTTTCTTT.

The CDR3 region has the DNA TGTGCCAGCAGGGGGGACGCTGGGGCCAACGTCCTGACTTTC. Its translation is CASRGDAGANVLTF. The chain recombines TRBV6-1 with TRBJ2-6; perhaps D is TRBD1 or TRBD2 (5 bases each). Germline V gene sequence: CDR1 MNHNS, CDR2 SASEGT. CDR3 size: 14 residues. V shed 6 bases and J shed 2 bases, with 8 bases lying between them.

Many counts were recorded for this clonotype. Here the CDR3 reads CASSDRDRGLYNEQFF. CDR3 nucleotides: TGTGCCAGCAGCGATAGGGACAGGGGGTTGTACAATGAGCAGTTCTTC. V is TRBV11-2 and J is TRBJ2-1, with 11 bases matching TRBD1. The trim removed 5 bases at V and 4 bases at J, leaving 7 bases unmatched. This CDR3 has 16 residues. Germline values: CDR1 SGHAT, CDR2 FQNNGV.